This T cell receptor beta chain was identified during a study of identical twins. Ten or more counts support this clonotype. TCRdb fed the 5' RACE reads into MiXCR, producing one record per CDR3 protein. Among around 140,000 distinct CDR3 sequences listed, 3% to 4% were seen once. The CDR3 loop spans 13 amino acids. The V and J ends lost 9 bases and 4 bases respectively, with 12 bases between them. The sequence derives from a man aged 18 to 30 in good health. The sequenced sample consisted of memory T cells sorted from blood. The chain links TRBV12-3 or TRBV12-4 to TRBJ2-2; no definite D call. The DNA of the CDR3 is TGTGCCAGTGCGGTAGCCGGCACCGGGGAGCTGTTTTTT. This encodes CASAVAGTGELFF.